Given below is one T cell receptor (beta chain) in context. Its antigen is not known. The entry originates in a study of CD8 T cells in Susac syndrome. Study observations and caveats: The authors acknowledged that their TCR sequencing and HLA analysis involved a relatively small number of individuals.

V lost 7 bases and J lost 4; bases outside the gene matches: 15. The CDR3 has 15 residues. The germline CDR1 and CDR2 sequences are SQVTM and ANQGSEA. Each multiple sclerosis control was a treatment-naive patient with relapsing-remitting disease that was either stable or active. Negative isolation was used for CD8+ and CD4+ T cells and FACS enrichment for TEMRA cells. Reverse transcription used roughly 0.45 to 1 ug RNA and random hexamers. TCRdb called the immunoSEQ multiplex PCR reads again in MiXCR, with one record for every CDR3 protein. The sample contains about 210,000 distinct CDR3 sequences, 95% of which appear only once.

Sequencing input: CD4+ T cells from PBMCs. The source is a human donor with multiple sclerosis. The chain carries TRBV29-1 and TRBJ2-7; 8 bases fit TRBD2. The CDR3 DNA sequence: TGCAGCGCCATACGGGGGGGAACAATCAAGTACGAGCAGTACTTC. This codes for CSAIRGGTIKYEQYF.